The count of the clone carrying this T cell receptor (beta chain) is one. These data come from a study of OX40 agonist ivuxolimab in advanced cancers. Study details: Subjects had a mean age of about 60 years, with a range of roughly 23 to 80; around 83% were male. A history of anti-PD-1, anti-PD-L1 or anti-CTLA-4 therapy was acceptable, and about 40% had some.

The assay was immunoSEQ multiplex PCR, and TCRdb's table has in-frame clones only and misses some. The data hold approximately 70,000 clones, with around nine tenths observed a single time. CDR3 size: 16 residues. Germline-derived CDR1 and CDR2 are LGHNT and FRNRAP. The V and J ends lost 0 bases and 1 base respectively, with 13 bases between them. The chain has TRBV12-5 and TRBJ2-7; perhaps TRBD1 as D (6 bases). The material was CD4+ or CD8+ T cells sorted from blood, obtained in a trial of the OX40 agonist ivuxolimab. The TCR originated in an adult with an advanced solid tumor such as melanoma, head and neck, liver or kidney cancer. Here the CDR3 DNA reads TGTGCTAGTGGTTTGGTAAGCCGGACAGTATCCTACGAGCAGTACTTC. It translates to CASGLVSRTVSYEQYF.